The rows below give T cell receptor beta chains drawn from one sample of a study of blood T cell repertoires in COVID-19. The repertoire was sequenced with immunoSEQ multiplex PCR; TCRdb's copy has only in-frame clones and lacks some. The data show more than 200,000 clones, 80% to 95% seen once. What was sequenced was PBMCs or T cells enriched from blood (not recorded which). The receptors derive from a woman aged 18-35 years who had recovered from COVID-19. The CDR3 runs from the conserved cysteine through the conserved F or W. The D gene is left open where the match is weak. Part of the rows lack a size; the others show once, few, many or a class for expanded clones.

TRBJ2-3,TRBV7-8,TRBD2,.,TGTGCCAGCAGCATGAAGCGGGGGTTTAGCACAGATACGCAGTATTTT,CASSMKRGFSTDTQYF
TRBJ1-2,TRBV18,TRBD1,.,TGTGCCAGCTCACCGCAGGGGGTTTACCACTATGGCTACACCTTC,CASSPQGVYHYGYTF
TRBJ2-1,TRBV7-8,.,once,TGTGCCAGTGGGGACTCCACATCCTACAATGAGCAGTTCTTC,CASGDSTSYNEQFF
TRBJ2-4,TRBV29-1,.,.,TGCAGCGGGGCGCGGACGTTAGGGGACATTCAGTACTTC,CSGARTLGDIQYF
TRBJ1-6,TRBV6-5,.,.,TGTGCCAGCACCATTGAGACCACGGGGAATTCACCCCTCCACTTT,CASTIETTGNSPLHF
TRBJ1-5,TRBV27,.,once,TGTGCCAGCAGCTCCCCGGCGGGGGCGGGCAAGAAACAAGATCAGCCCCAGCATTTT,CASSSPAGAGKKQDQPQHF
TRBJ2-2,TRBV2,TRBD2,.,TGTGCCAGCAGTGTTACTAGCGGGGACACCGGGGAGCTGTTTTTT,CASSVTSGDTGELFF
TRBJ2-1,TRBV7-9,TRBD2,.,TGTGCCAGCAGCCGGAATTCCGGGACTAGCGGGAGGAATGAGCAGTTCTTC,CASSRNSGTSGRNEQFF
TRBJ1-5,TRBV28,.,once,TGTGCCAGCAGTTTTTGGGGGGATGCTCCTAATCAGCCCCAGCATTTT,CASSFWGDAPNQPQHF
TRBJ1-1,TRBV9,.,once,TGTGCCAGCAGCGTAGGCGCGACTGAAGCTTTCTTT,CASSVGATEAFF
TRBJ2-7,TRBV7-8,TRBD2,.,TGTGCCAGCAGCCTACTTCGCGGGGGAGACTACGAGCAGTACTTC,CASSLLRGGDYEQYF
TRBJ2-1,TRBV28,.,.,TGTGCCAGCAGCTCGGCGGACATGGGCAATGAGCAGTTCTTC,CASSSADMGNEQFF
TRBJ1-1,TRBV11-3,.,.,TGTGCCAGCAGCCCAGTCGTGAGGACTGAAGCTTTCTTT,CASSPVVRTEAFF
TRBJ1-2,TRBV19,TRBD1,.,TGTGCCAGTGCCTGGACAGGGGGGTCTAACTATGGCTACACCTTC,CASAWTGGSNYGYTF
TRBJ2-6,TRBV7-8,.,.,TGTGCCAGCAGCTTTCGACAGAAACTCTCTGGGGCCAACGTCCTGACTTTC,CASSFRQKLSGANVLTF
TRBJ2-2,TRBV4-2,.,.,TGTGCCAGCAGCCAAGAGGGGGGTGCGGAGCTGTTTTTT,CASSQEGGAELFF
TRBJ1-2,TRBV10-3,.,.,TGTGCCATCAGTGAGGGTCGGAGAGGCTACACCTTC,CAISEGRRGYTF
TRBJ1-1,TRBV5-1,.,.,TGCGCCAGCAGGTTCAGGGGAAACCCAAGCACTGAAGCTTTCTTT,CASRFRGNPSTEAFF
TRBJ1-2,TRBV21-1,.,few,TGTGCCAGCAGACAAACAGGGTTAGGCAACTATGGCTACACCTTC,CASRQTGLGNYGYTF
TRBJ1-3,TRBV6-6,.,.,TGTGCCAGCAGCACCCAGTCGGGTGCGGGAAACACCATATATTTT,CASSTQSGAGNTIYF
TRBJ2-3,TRBV21-1,.,.,TGTGCCAGCAGCCCACCTCTGGGACTAGCGGGGGGGAACACAGATACGCAGTATTTT,CASSPPLGLAGGNTDTQYF
TRBJ2-3,TRBV2,.,.,TGTGCCAGCAGTGACGACAGGTACACAGATACGCAGTATTTT,CASSDDRYTDTQYF
TRBJ1-2,TRBV18,.,.,TGTGCCAGCTCACCATTGGAAGGAGACTATGGCTACACCTTC,CASSPLEGDYGYTF
TRBJ2-7,TRBV5-1,TRBD2,.,TGCGCCAGCAGCGTGGGTGGGGCTAGCGGGACTTACGAGCAGTACTTC,CASSVGGASGTYEQYF
TRBJ1-2,TRBV9,.,.,TGTGCCAGCAGCGTTGGCACAGGGAACTATGGCTACACCTTC,CASSVGTGNYGYTF
TRBJ2-5,TRBV7-2,.,.,TGTGCCAGCAGTATGCCCACCAGACTTTCCCCCTCAGAGACCCAGTACTTC,CASSMPTRLSPSETQYF
TRBJ1-1,TRBV28,.,.,TGTGCCAGCAGTGCCGGGAGTCTTAACACTGAAGCTTTCTTT,CASSAGSLNTEAFF
TRBJ2-3,TRBV6-4,TRBD2,many,TGTGCCAGCAGTGGCGGGAGAGATACAGATACGCAGTATTTT,CASSGGRDTDTQYF
TRBJ2-7,TRBV5-1,.,.,TGCGCCAGCAGCTTCGGCGACGGGGGTATCGAGCAGTACTTC,CASSFGDGGIEQYF
TRBJ1-5,TRBV2,TRBD1,.,TGTGCCAGCAGTGTATCCGGGACAGGGAATCAGCCCCAGCATTTT,CASSVSGTGNQPQHF
TRBJ2-5,TRBV3-1/TRBV3-2,TRBD2,.,TGTGCCAGCACCATCGGACTAGCGGGAGAGACCCAGTACTTC,CASTIGLAGETQYF
TRBJ2-3,TRBV9,.,.,TGTGCCAGCAGCGGAGGATCAGTCCGCACAGATACGCAGTATTTT,CASSGGSVRTDTQYF
TRBJ1-5,TRBV7-7,TRBD1,.,TGTGCTAGCAGCACTTTACAGGGGGGTGGTAATCAGCCCCAGCATTTT,CASSTLQGGGNQPQHF
TRBJ2-2,TRBV5-6,TRBD1,.,TGTGCCAGCAGCGGAACAGGGGCGAACACCGGGGAGCTGTTTTTT,CASSGTGANTGELFF
TRBJ1-2,TRBV5-1,.,.,TGCGCCAGCAGCTTGGGAGGTACCGGCGGCTACACCTTC,CASSLGGTGGYTF
TRBJ2-1,TRBV6-5,.,.,TGTGCCAGCAGTTCGGTGGATGAGCAGTTCTTC,CASSSVDEQFF
TRBJ1-2,TRBV28,.,.,TGTGCCAGCAGTTTGCCAGGGGATGGCTACACCTTC,CASSLPGDGYTF
TRBJ1-5,TRBV6-5,TRBD1,.,TGTGCCAGCAGTCAGACAGGGGCCAATCAGCCCCAGCATTTT,CASSQTGANQPQHF
TRBJ1-5,TRBV28,TRBD1,.,TGTGCCAGCAGTTTGCCCTCGGGAGGGGGCATGAGCAATCAGCCCCAGCATTTT,CASSLPSGGGMSNQPQHF
TRBJ1-2,TRBV5-8,.,.,TGTGCCAGCAGCGAAGCGGGAATCTATGGCTACACCTTC,CASSEAGIYGYTF
TRBJ1-1,TRBV28,TRBD1,.,TGTGCCAGCACTGACCTCGACAGGGTGAACACTGAAGCTTTCTTT,CASTDLDRVNTEAFF